The rows below give T cell receptor beta chains drawn from one sample of a study of siplizumab effects on memory and regulatory T cells. This table comes from immunoSEQ multiplex PCR, and its TCRdb copy is limited to in-frame clones, with some not included. The sample includes 100,000 or so clones, less than 95% of them seen just once. Input material: Tregs sorted from blood. These receptor sequences come from a human donor in good health. Both conserved end residues are part of each CDR3. A D gene is named only where the DNA matches it firmly. Part of the rows lack a size; the others show once, few, many or a class for expanded clones.

V gene	clone size	J gene	D gene	CDR3 protein	CDR3 DNA
TRBV27	NA	TRBJ1-2	NA	CASPGQTRGYTF	TGTGCCAGCCCCGGTCAAACGAGGGGCTACACCTTC
TRBV23-1	once	TRBJ2-1	TRBD2	CASSQRILADTYNEQFF	TGCGCCAGCAGTCAAAGGATCCTAGCGGATACCTACAATGAGCAGTTCTTC
TRBV5-6	NA	TRBJ2-7	TRBD1	CASSSSGQGSYEQYF	TGTGCCAGCAGCTCCTCGGGACAGGGGTCCTACGAGCAGTACTTC
TRBV30	NA	TRBJ1-1	NA	CAWSVGALNTEAFF	TGTGCCTGGAGTGTCGGGGCTTTGAACACTGAAGCTTTCTTT
TRBV28	NA	TRBJ2-3	NA	CASNSWRGKGTDTQYF	TGTGCCAGCAACTCATGGAGGGGAAAGGGGACAGATACGCAGTATTTT
TRBV5-6	NA	TRBJ1-6	NA	CASSTYGPGMGSPLHF	TGTGCCAGCAGCACCTATGGTCCAGGGATGGGTTCACCCCTCCACTTT
TRBV7-9	NA	TRBJ2-1	TRBD2	CASSLGASSGVNYNEQFF	TGTGCCAGCAGCTTAGGGGCTTCTAGCGGGGTAAACTACAATGAGCAGTTCTTC
TRBV5-6	NA	TRBJ2-6	NA	CASSLRAGANVLTF	TGTGCCAGCAGCTTGAGGGCTGGGGCCAACGTCCTGACTTTC
TRBV6-5	NA	TRBJ1-1	TRBD1	CASRRGTAGTEAFF	TGTGCCAGCAGAAGAGGGACAGCAGGCACTGAAGCTTTCTTT
TRBV9	NA	TRBJ2-5	NA	CASSVDRDQTQYF	TGTGCCAGCAGCGTAGACAGGGACCAGACCCAGTACTTC
TRBV5-1	NA	TRBJ2-3	TRBD2	CASSLGLAGEGWADTQYF	TGCGCCAGCAGCTTGGGACTAGCGGGAGAGGGTTGGGCAGATACGCAGTATTTT
TRBV7-9	NA	TRBJ2-2	TRBD1	CASSWTGANTGELFF	TGTGCCAGCAGCTGGACAGGGGCGAACACCGGGGAGCTGTTTTTT
TRBV27	NA	TRBJ2-3	NA	CASSFVSGSTDTQYF	TGTGCCAGCAGTTTTGTAAGCGGGAGCACAGATACGCAGTATTTT
TRBV6-6	NA	TRBJ1-2	NA	CASSYSIGRQNYGYTF	TGTGCCAGCAGTTACTCGATAGGTCGGCAGAACTATGGCTACACCTTC
TRBV6-6	NA	TRBJ1-1	NA	CASSYQGFTEAFF	TGTGCCAGCAGTTACCAGGGTTTCACTGAAGCTTTCTTT
TRBV28	NA	TRBJ1-2	NA	CATTPIPDGYTF	TGTGCCACCACTCCTATACCGGATGGCTACACCTTC
TRBV6-6	NA	TRBJ1-4	NA	CASSYPVGEWEKLFF	TGTGCCAGCAGTTACCCCGTGGGGGAGTGGGAAAAACTGTTTTTT
TRBV27	NA	TRBJ2-3	NA	CASTDRRQGLHTDTQYF	TGTGCCAGCACCGATAGACGACAGGGACTACACACAGATACGCAGTATTTT
TRBV4-1	NA	TRBJ2-1	NA	CASSQGTDEQFF	TGCGCCAGCAGCCAAGGGACGGATGAGCAGTTCTTC
TRBV7-2	NA	TRBJ1-5	NA	CASSLGAEQPQHF	TGTGCCAGCAGCTTAGGGGCGGAACAGCCCCAGCATTTT
TRBV30	NA	TRBJ1-6	NA	CAWTGVESSPLHF	TGTGCCTGGACGGGGGTGGAGAGTTCACCCCTCCACTTT
TRBV18	NA	TRBJ2-1	TRBD2	CASSPGLAGEGEQFF	TGTGCCAGCTCACCTGGGTTAGCGGGAGAAGGGGAGCAGTTCTTC
TRBV28	few	TRBJ2-1	TRBD2	CASSLPRLAEYFNNEQFF	TGTGCCAGCAGTTTACCGAGACTAGCCGAATACTTCAACAATGAGCAGTTCTTC
TRBV18	NA	TRBJ2-1	NA	CASSPGHSGSYNEQFF	TGTGCCAGCTCACCAGGACATAGCGGAAGTTACAATGAGCAGTTCTTC
TRBV4-1	NA	TRBJ1-2	NA	CASSRGQFYGYTF	TGCGCCAGCAGCCGTGGACAGTTCTATGGCTACACCTTC
TRBV15	NA	TRBJ2-7	TRBD2	CATSRLAGSYEQYF	TGTGCCACCAGCCGACTAGCGGGTTCCTACGAGCAGTACTTC
TRBV5-1	NA	TRBJ2-3	NA	CASSLGTEDTQYF	TGCGCCAGCAGCTTGGGGACCGAGGATACGCAGTATTTT
TRBV7-9	once	TRBJ1-1	TRBD1	CASSLSGRGATEAFF	TGTGCCAGCAGCCTGAGTGGCAGGGGGGCCACTGAAGCTTTCTTT
TRBV9	NA	TRBJ2-7	TRBD1	CASSGGQGGEQYF	TGTGCCAGCAGCGGTGGACAGGGTGGGGAGCAGTACTTC
TRBV18	NA	TRBJ2-1	TRBD2	CASSTTLAGTPSNEQFF	TGTGCCAGCTCAACGACACTAGCGGGAACCCCTTCCAATGAGCAGTTCTTC
TRBV28	NA	TRBJ2-7	TRBD2	CASSGGGVLGEQYF	TGTGCCAGCAGCGGGGGGGGTGTCTTGGGAGAGCAGTACTTC
TRBV25-1	NA	TRBJ2-5	TRBD1	CASMDRGRLETQYF	TGTGCCAGCATGGACAGGGGTCGTCTGGAGACCCAGTACTTC
TRBV10-2	NA	TRBJ1-2	NA	CASRPGPEQYGYTF	TGCGCCAGCAGACCAGGGCCCGAACAGTATGGCTACACCTTC
TRBV5-1	NA	TRBJ2-5	TRBD2	CASSLGLAGGDIRETQYF	TGCGCCAGCAGCTTGGGGCTAGCGGGAGGAGATATTCGAGAGACCCAGTACTTC
TRBV12-5	NA	TRBJ1-2	NA	CASGSDRARGWGYTF	TGTGCTAGTGGTTCTGACCGGGCCCGAGGGTGGGGCTACACCTTC
TRBV14	NA	TRBJ2-1	TRBD2	CASSQALLAGVLGEQFF	TGTGCCAGCAGCCAAGCCCTACTAGCGGGAGTACTGGGTGAGCAGTTCTTC
TRBV5-1	NA	TRBJ2-5	NA	CASSLGLSQETQYF	TGCGCCAGCAGCCTGGGACTCTCCCAAGAGACCCAGTACTTC
TRBV19	NA	TRBJ1-5	NA	CASSFNDRSNQPQHF	TGTGCCAGTAGTTTCAACGACAGAAGCAATCAGCCCCAGCATTTT
TRBV6-4	NA	TRBJ2-2	TRBD2	CASSDGTSGNTGELFF	TGTGCCAGCAGTGACGGGACTAGCGGGAACACCGGGGAGCTGTTTTTT
TRBV19	NA	TRBJ2-1	NA	CASRLTGEQFF	TGTGCCAGTAGGTTGACGGGAGAGCAGTTCTTC
TRBV28	NA	TRBJ2-1	NA	CASSRTGSLPRGEQFF	TGTGCCAGCAGTCGAACCGGGTCCTTACCTCGTGGTGAGCAGTTCTTC
TRBV29-1	NA	TRBJ2-7	NA	CSVGGTPYEQYF	TGCAGCGTTGGAGGGACACCCTACGAGCAGTACTTC
TRBV7-3	NA	TRBJ2-3	NA	CASSSTGTSTDTQYF	TGTGCCAGCAGCTCCACCGGGACTAGCACAGATACGCAGTATTTT
TRBV19	NA	TRBJ1-1	NA	CASSTRAGAKTEAFF	TGTGCCAGTAGTACCCGTGCGGGGGCGAAGACTGAAGCTTTCTTT
TRBV6-1	once	TRBJ1-5	NA	CASSEWREWYVSNQPQHF	TGTGCCAGCAGTGAGTGGCGGGAATGGTACGTAAGCAATCAGCCCCAGCATTTT
TRBV6-5	NA	TRBJ1-1	NA	CASSYRRVDTEAFF	TGTGCCAGCAGTTATCGCCGGGTCGACACTGAAGCTTTCTTT
TRBV9	NA	TRBJ2-5	TRBD1	CASSFTDRGETQYF	TGTGCCAGCAGCTTTACGGACAGGGGAGAGACCCAGTACTTC
TRBV20-1	NA	TRBJ1-2	NA	CSAERGGGYTF	TGCAGTGCTGAGAGGGGAGGAGGCTACACCTTC
TRBV5-1	NA	TRBJ2-1	TRBD1	CASSPIRGRRNNEQFF	TGCGCCAGCAGCCCTATCAGGGGGCGGAGGAACAATGAGCAGTTCTTC
TRBV2	NA	TRBJ1-2	NA	CASSEYRTENYGYTF	TGTGCCAGCAGTGAGTACCGGACGGAAAACTATGGCTACACCTTC
TRBV6-6	NA	TRBJ2-7	NA	CASSSQPGPSGEQYF	TGTGCCAGCAGTTCACAACCGGGACCCTCCGGAGAGCAGTACTTC
TRBV28	NA	TRBJ2-5	TRBD2	CATRLAGGPRETQYF	TGTGCCACCAGACTAGCGGGAGGACCTAGGGAGACCCAGTACTTC
TRBV5-1	NA	TRBJ1-3	NA	CASSLYLGSGNTIYF	TGCGCCAGCAGCTTGTACCTGGGGTCTGGAAACACCATATATTTT
TRBV28	NA	TRBJ2-2	TRBD2	CASSFKGLVISSGELFF	TGTGCCAGCAGTTTCAAGGGACTAGTCATATCTTCCGGGGAGCTGTTTTTT
TRBV19	NA	TRBJ1-1	NA	CASSIERSGKAFF	TGTGCCAGTAGTATCGAAAGGTCGGGGAAAGCTTTCTTT